Listed here are 13 T cell receptor beta chains from one sample, sequenced in a study of beta chain features in type 1 diabetes (dated by TCRdb to the late 2010s). Library generation was performed with the immunoSEQ multiplex PCR assay. The entire isolated RNA was reverse transcribed using the High Capacity cDNA Reverse Transcription Kit, and thus expressed TCRB transcripts were sequenced. Held by TCRdb, this immuneACCESS table contains in-frame sequences only and omits some clones. Under half of the omission traces to an unresolved V gene where checked; the cause of the rest is unknown. The sample contains over 300,000 clones, around 7.6% of them found a single time. The ten largest make up more than 0.4% of the sample. The sample comprised central memory CD4+ T cells from blood. The receptors originated from a woman under 30 in good health.

This clone was counted ten times or more. The rearrangement joins TRBV2 to TRBJ2-4; no reliable D call. CDR1 is SNHLY and CDR2 is FYNNEI in the germline V gene. The V end lost 7 bases, the J end lost 3 bases, and 4 bases lay between the germline ends. CDR3 length equals 11 residues. For the CDR3, the DNA is TGTGCCAGCAATGGCAAAAACATTCAGTACTTC. It encodes CASNGKNIQYF.

This clone has a count of ten or more. The chain links TRBV5-4 to TRBJ2-5; the D call may be TRBD1 or TRBD2 (5 bases each). The CDR3 extends over 13 amino acids. Germline V CDR1 and CDR2: SGHNT, YYREEE (reference sequence). Trimming removed 7 bases at V and 5 bases at J, with 15 bases between. CDR3 region: CASGLRGEETQYF. In DNA, the CDR3 is TGTGCCAGCGGTCTAAGGGGAGAGGAGACCCAGTACTTC.

V gene TRBV4-3 combines with J gene TRBJ2-7, with D perhaps matching TRBD1 (5 bases). Trimming removed 3 bases at V and 4 bases at J, with 19 bases between. This CDR3 is built from 16 residues. Per germline, CDR1 LGHNA and CDR2 YSLEER. The CDR3: CASSQTGRAGNYEQYF. CDR3 sequence (DNA): TGCGCCAGCAGCCAGACCGGTCGGGCAGGGAATTACGAGCAGTACTTC.

The chain combines TRBV29-1 with TRBJ2-5, with 7 nucleotides matching TRBD2. The ends lost 8 bases at V and 3 bases at J; junction bases unmatched: 6. CDR1 and CDR2 (germline): SQVTM, ANQGSEA. This CDR3 is built from 12 residues. CDR3 bases: TGCAGCATCCGGGAGGCCAAAGAGACCCAGTACTTC. Translation: CSIREAKETQYF.

This clone came up a few times. The chain has TRBV2 and TRBJ2-1; 11 nucleotides align to TRBD2. V shed 7 bases, J shed 0 bases, and the junction held 5 bases outside the gene matches. The V gene's germline CDR1 is SNHLY and CDR2 FYNNEI. This CDR3 is built from 16 residues. CDR3 residues: CASKLAGDPSYNEQFF. The DNA for the CDR3 is TGTGCCAGCAAACTAGCGGGAGACCCCTCCTACAATGAGCAGTTCTTC. The full variable domain, its missing parts supplied by reference TRBV2 and TRBJ2-1, is EPEVTQTPSHQVTQMGQEVILRCVPISNHLYFYWYRQILGQKVEFLVSFYNNEISEKSEIFDDQFSVERPDGSNFTLKIRSTKLEDSAMYFCASKLAGDPSYNEQFFGPGTRLTVL.

This chain joins TRBV5-6 and TRBJ2-7; D may match TRBD1 or TRBD2 (6 bases each). There are 15 residues in the CDR3. Trimming cost V 2 bases and J 5 bases, with 17 bases left between them. Germline CDR1 is SGHDT and CDR2 is YYEEEE. DNA for the CDR3: TGTGCCAGCAGCTTCGGGGGCTTCAGACCTGACGAGCAGTACTTC. As protein: CASSFGGFRPDEQYF.

This clone came up a few times. The genes are TRBV4-2 and TRBJ1-1; D is undetermined. This CDR3 comprises 14 residues. The germline CDR1 and CDR2 sequences are LGHNA and YNFKEQ. Trimming stripped 1 base from V and 6 bases from J, with 12 bases between. The CDR3, as DNA: TGTGCCAGCAGCCAAGTGCCGAGCAGCGCTGAAGCTTTCTTT. Amino acids: CASSQVPSSAEAFF.

This clone was counted only a few times. J is TRBJ1-2 and V is TRBV15; D gene ambiguous. Between the trimmed V and J ends, which lost 3 bases and 4 bases, there was a span of 6 bases. Germline V lookup: CDR1 LNHNV, CDR2 YYDKDF (reference sequence). The CDR3 consists of 12 residues. The CDR3 spells CATSRNTYGYTF. CDR3 in DNA: TGTGCCACCAGCAGGAACACCTATGGCTACACCTTC.

The genes are TRBV9 and TRBJ2-5; TRBD2 agrees at 8 bases. Germline V gene data show CDR1 as SGDLS and CDR2 as YYNGEE. The CDR3 consists of 16 residues. With V trimmed by 3 bases and J by 2 bases, 9 bases remained unmatched. The CDR3 DNA reads as TGTGCCAGCAGCGCGGGAGGGCGGAAGCGGCAAGAGACCCAGTACTTC. As protein: CASSAGGRKRQETQYF.

This clone has a handful of counts. This chain connects TRBV9 to TRBJ2-7; perhaps TRBD2 as D (6 bases). V shed 5 bases and J shed 0 bases, with 12 bases lying between them. This CDR3 has 14 amino acids. Germline CDR1 reads SGDLS; CDR2 reads YYNGEE. The CDR3 loop is CASRPSVGSYEQYF. The CDR3 bases are TGTGCCAGCAGACCTAGCGTGGGCTCCTACGAGCAGTACTTC.

The table lists this clone with a few counts. The rearrangement joins TRBV6-6 to TRBJ2-1, with TRBD2 matching 11 bases. The CDR3 spans 16 residues. The germline CDR1 and CDR2 sequences are MNHNY and SVGAGI (reference sequence). Losses at the gene ends were 3 bases for V and 7 bases for J; bases not matched to a gene: 8. The CDR3 loop is CASSYRSGRGGNEQFF. In nucleotides, the CDR3 is TGTGCCAGCAGTTATCGTAGCGGGAGGGGGGGTAATGAGCAGTTCTTC.

This sequence joins TRBV7-2 and TRBJ2-7; 7 bases line up with TRBD2. The germline CDR1 and CDR2 sequences are SGHTA and FQGNSA. V was clipped by 2 bases and J by 0 bases; unmatched bases: 4. CDR3 length: 15 amino acids. This chain's CDR3 is CASSLIAGSSYEQYF. The CDR3 nucleotides read TGTGCCAGCAGCTTAATAGCGGGTAGCTCCTACGAGCAGTACTTC. Supplemented by reference TRBV7-2 and TRBJ2-7, the full variable domain reads GAGVSQSPSNKVTEKGKDVELRCDPISGHTALYWYRQSLGQGLEFLIYFQGNSAPDKSGLPSDRFSAERTGGSVSTLTIQRTQQEDSAVYLCASSLIAGSSYEQYFGPGTRLTVT.

This clone was seen a handful of times. V and J are TRBV5-1 and TRBJ2-7, with D perhaps TRBD2 (5 bases). The germline V and J ends were trimmed by 5 bases and 9 bases, with 18 bases remaining between them. From germline, CDR1 is SGHRS and CDR2 YFSETQ. This CDR3 region has 13 residues. The CDR3 region is CASSPGHSGWQYF. CDR3 bases: TGCGCCAGCAGTCCGGGCCACAGCGGCTGGCAGTACTTC.